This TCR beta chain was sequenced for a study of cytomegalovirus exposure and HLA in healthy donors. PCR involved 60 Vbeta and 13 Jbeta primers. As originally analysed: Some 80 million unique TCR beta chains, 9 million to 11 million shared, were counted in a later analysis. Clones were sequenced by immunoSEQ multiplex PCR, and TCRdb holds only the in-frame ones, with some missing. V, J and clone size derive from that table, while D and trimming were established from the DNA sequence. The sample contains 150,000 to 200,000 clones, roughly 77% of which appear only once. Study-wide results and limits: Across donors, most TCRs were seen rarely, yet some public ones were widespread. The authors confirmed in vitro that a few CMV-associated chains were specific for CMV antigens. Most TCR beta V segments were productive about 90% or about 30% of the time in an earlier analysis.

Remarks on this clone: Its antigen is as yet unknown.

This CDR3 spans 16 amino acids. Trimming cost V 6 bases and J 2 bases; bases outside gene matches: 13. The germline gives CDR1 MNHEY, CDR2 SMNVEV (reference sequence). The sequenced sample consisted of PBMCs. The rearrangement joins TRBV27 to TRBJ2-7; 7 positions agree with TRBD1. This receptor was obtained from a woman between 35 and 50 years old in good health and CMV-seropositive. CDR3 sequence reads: CASSLILNRGPYEQYF. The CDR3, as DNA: TGTGCCAGCAGCCTAATACTGAACAGGGGACCCTACGAGCAGTACTTC.